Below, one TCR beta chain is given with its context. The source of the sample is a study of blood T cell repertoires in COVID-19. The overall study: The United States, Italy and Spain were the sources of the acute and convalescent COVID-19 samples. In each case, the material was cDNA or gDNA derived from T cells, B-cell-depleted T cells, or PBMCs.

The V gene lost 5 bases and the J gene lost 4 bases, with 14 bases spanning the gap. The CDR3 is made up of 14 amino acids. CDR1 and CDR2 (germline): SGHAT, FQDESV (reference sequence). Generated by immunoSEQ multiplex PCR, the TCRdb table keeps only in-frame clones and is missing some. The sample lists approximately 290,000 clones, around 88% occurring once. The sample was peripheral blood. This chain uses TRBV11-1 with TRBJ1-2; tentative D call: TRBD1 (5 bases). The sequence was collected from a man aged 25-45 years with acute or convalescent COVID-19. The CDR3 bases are TGTGCCAGCAGCCCAGAAGACAGATTCTATGGCTACACCTTC. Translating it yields CASSPEDRFYGYTF.